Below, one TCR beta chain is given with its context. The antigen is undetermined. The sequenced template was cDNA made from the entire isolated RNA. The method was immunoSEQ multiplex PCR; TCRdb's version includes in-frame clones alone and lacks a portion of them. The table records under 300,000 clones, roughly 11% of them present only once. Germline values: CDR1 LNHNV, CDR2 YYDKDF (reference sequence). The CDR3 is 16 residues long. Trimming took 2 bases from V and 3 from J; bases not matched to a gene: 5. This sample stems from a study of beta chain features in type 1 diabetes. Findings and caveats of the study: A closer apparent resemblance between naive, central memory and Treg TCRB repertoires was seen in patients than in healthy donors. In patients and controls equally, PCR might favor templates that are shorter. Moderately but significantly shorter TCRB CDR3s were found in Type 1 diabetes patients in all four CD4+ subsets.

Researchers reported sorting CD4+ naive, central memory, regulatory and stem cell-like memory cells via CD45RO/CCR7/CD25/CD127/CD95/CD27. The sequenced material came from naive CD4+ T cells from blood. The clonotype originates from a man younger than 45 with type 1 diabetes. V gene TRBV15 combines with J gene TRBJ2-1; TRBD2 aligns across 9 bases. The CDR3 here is CATSRIAGVLYNEQFF. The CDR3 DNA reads TGTGCCACCAGCAGAATAGCGGGGGTCCTCTACAATGAGCAGTTCTTC.